This TCR beta chain was identified during a study of breast tumors, draining lymph nodes, adjacent tissues. This clonotype has ten or more counts. The antigen remains undetermined. Overall study results and limits: Compared with lymph nodes, tumors were less diverse; compared with nontumor tissue, more. Tumor and nontumor repertoires were significantly more similar in luminal-like than in basal-like breast cancer.

TCRdb used MiXCR to reprocess the multiplex PCR reads, holding one entry per CDR3 protein. The table has about 150,000 distinct CDR3 sequences, about a fifth seen once. The lymph nodes were axillary draining lymph nodes from breast cancer patients. Germline V gene sequence: CDR1 SQVTM, CDR2 ANQGSEA. This CDR3 region has 14 residues. V dropped 7 bases and J dropped 4; count of bases not matched to a gene: 10. J is TRBJ1-2 and V is TRBV29-1; TRBD1 aligns across 9 bases. Material: axillary lymph node tissue. The receptor was derived from a female donor with breast cancer. Some clones in this sample may be carry-over from other donors' samples. The chain's CDR3 is CSATLGQGSYGYTF. CDR3 DNA: TGCAGCGCTACACTTGGACAGGGGAGCTATGGCTACACCTTC.